These 2 T cell receptor beta chains were sequenced from one sample in a study of T cell responses to AZD1222 COVID-19 vaccine. This table comes from immunoSEQ multiplex PCR, and its TCRdb copy is limited to in-frame clones, with some not included. The table shows approximately 200,000 clones, with around 93% occurring only once. The material sequenced was peripheral blood, taken 28 days after the second AZD1222 dose. Receptors originate from an adult who received the AZD1222 COVID-19 vaccine.

The chain uses TRBV4-3 and TRBJ2-2; TRBD1 might be the D (5 bases). The CDR3 consists of 14 residues. Germline V gives CDR1 LGHNA, CDR2 YSLEER. V was shortened by 3 bases and J by 4 bases, with 9 bases between the two germline ends. DNA for the CDR3: TGCGCCAGCAGCCACCCGGACACCACCGGGGAGCTGTTTTTT. It encodes CASSHPDTTGELFF.

The count of this clone is one. V is TRBV5-1 and J is TRBJ1-6; D perhaps matches TRBD1 (5 bases). The CDR3 runs to 19 residues. The V end lost 4 bases, the J end lost 7 bases, and 27 bases lay between the germline ends. Per germline, CDR1 SGHRS and CDR2 YFSETQ. Here the CDR3 reads CASSPTAVGLSSQNSPLHF. The CDR3 coding sequence is TGCGCCAGCAGCCCGACAGCGGTCGGCCTAAGTAGTCAAAATTCACCCCTCCACTTT.